What follows are 4 T cell receptor beta chains derived from one specimen sequenced in a study of shared clonotypes between healthy human individuals (TCRdb year 2020). To prepare the library, the immunoSEQ multiplex PCR assay was applied. TCRdb provides this immuneACCESS table in a form limited to in-frame rearrangements. Some clones are lacking; in checked studies, under half of them reflect an unresolved V gene, and why the rest are absent is not known. The sample records 2 million to 2.5 million clones, roughly 92% of which are singletons. The top ten clones comprise about 0.41% of the sample. Sequenced: naive CD4+ T cells from PBMCs. According to the study, the label for this sample's cell subset or site signals: CD45RA+ positively selected. Receptors were obtained from a young man in good health. Some clones in this sample may be carry-over from other donors' samples.

This clone has only one observation. The rearrangement joins TRBV27 to TRBJ2-1; 10 nucleotides line up with TRBD2. Trimming at V came to 8 bases and at J to 6 bases, leaving 10 bases not matched to a gene. Germline V lookup: CDR1 MNHEY, CDR2 SMNVEV (reference sequence). The CDR3 contains 15 residues. DNA for the CDR3: TGTGCCAGCGGGATTTTAGCGGGAGGAGTCAATGAGCAGTTCTTC. This translates into CASGILAGGVNEQFF.

This chain joins TRBV4-2 and TRBJ1-1, with TRBD1 matching 7 bases. V shed 4 bases and J 6 bases; nucleotides not matched to a gene: 11. Germline CDR1 reads LGHNA; CDR2 reads YNFKEQ. The CDR3 is made up of 15 amino acids. The CDR3 reads CASSRSGDSRPEAFF. Written as DNA, the CDR3 is TGTGCCAGCAGCCGATCCGGGGACAGTCGGCCTGAAGCTTTCTTT.

V and J are TRBV7-6 and TRBJ2-6; no clear D. The CDR3 totals 19 residues. Germline loops: CDR1 SGHVS, CDR2 FNYEAQ. Trimming took off 4 bases at V and 0 bases at J, with 19 bases between the two ends. The CDR3 region has the DNA TGTGCCAGCAGCTCTCCCGCTAGTAGGAAGGCCTCTGGGGCCAACGTCCTGACTTTC. It is translated as CASSSPASRKASGANVLTF.

A note on this clone: The sample contains more than one DNA sequence encoding this CDR3. The chain recombines TRBV28 with TRBJ2-5, with TRBD2 as a possible D gene (5 bases). From germline, CDR1 is MDHEN and CDR2 SYDVKM. CDR3 length: 11 amino acids. Trimming took 5 bases from V and 7 from J, leaving 8 bases between them. CDR3 in amino acids: CASSLEGTQYF. For the CDR3, the DNA is TGTGCCAGCAGTCTTGAGGGGACCCAGTACTTC.